A selection of T cell receptor beta chains follows, all from one sample in a study of cytomegalovirus exposure and HLA in healthy donors. Clones were read by immunoSEQ multiplex PCR, and TCRdb kept only the in-frame ones, dropping some. The table has 200,000 to 250,000 clones, under 85% seen once. Sequenced input: PBMCs. Every receptor here comes from a woman aged 45-65 years in good health and CMV-seropositive. Both conserved end residues are part of each CDR3. The D gene is left open where the match is weak. Size is omitted from some rows. Given values are once, few, many or a class for expanded clones.

cdr3_aa | cdr3_nt | j_call | cdr3_length | v_call | d_call | clone_size
CASSTTNRGNGYTF | TGTGCCAGCAGTACCACGAACAGGGGTAATGGCTACACCTTC | TRBJ1-2 | 14 | TRBV6-5 | TRBD1 | -
CASSQGRAGNTEAFF | TGCGCCAGCAGCCAAGGGAGGGCAGGGAACACTGAAGCTTTCTTT | TRBJ1-1 | 15 | TRBV4-1 | - | -
CASSLPSVEQFF | TGTGCCAGCAGCTTGCCATCAGTCGAGCAGTTCTTC | TRBJ2-1 | 12 | TRBV5-4 | - | once
CASSFRGEAFF | TGCGCCAGCAGCTTTAGGGGCGAAGCTTTCTTT | TRBJ1-1 | 11 | TRBV5-1 | - | -
CASRGWTVNNEQFF | TGTGCCAGCAGGGGCTGGACAGTAAACAATGAGCAGTTCTTC | TRBJ2-1 | 14 | TRBV6-1 | - | -
CASSREGIGANVLTF | TGTGCCAGCAGTCGAGAGGGCATTGGGGCCAACGTCCTGACTTTC | TRBJ2-6 | 15 | TRBV6-5 | - | -
CASSRQGRDTEAFF | TGCGCCAGCAGCCGACAGGGGAGGGACACTGAAGCTTTCTTT | TRBJ1-1 | 14 | TRBV4-1 | TRBD1 | -
CASSLSPGGNEKLFF | TGTGCCAGCAGTTTATCACCAGGGGGTAATGAAAAACTGTTTTTT | TRBJ1-4 | 15 | TRBV28 | TRBD1 | -
CASSPTLQGNQPQHF | TGCGCCAGCAGCCCGACTTTGCAAGGCAATCAGCCCCAGCATTTT | TRBJ1-5 | 15 | TRBV4-1 | - | few
CASSASGAYNEQFF | TGCGCCAGCAGCGCCAGCGGGGCTTACAATGAGCAGTTCTTC | TRBJ2-1 | 14 | TRBV10-1 | TRBD2 | -
CASSLGLARLGEQFF | TGTGCCAGCAGCTTAGGACTAGCGCGACTGGGTGAGCAGTTCTTC | TRBJ2-1 | 15 | TRBV13 | TRBD2 | -
CASSFEGLAQETQYF | TGCGCCAGCAGCTTCGAGGGACTAGCACAAGAGACCCAGTACTTC | TRBJ2-5 | 15 | TRBV5-1 | TRBD2 | -
CASSVAGGGTDTQYF | TGTGCCAGCAGTGTAGCGGGGGGAGGCACAGATACGCAGTATTTT | TRBJ2-3 | 15 | TRBV2 | TRBD2 | -
CASRQAGYYGYTF | TGTGCCAGCAGGCAAGCAGGGTACTATGGCTACACCTTC | TRBJ1-2 | 13 | TRBV27 | - | -
CASSRSLGTGPFYEQYF | TGTGCCAGCAGCCGATCCCTCGGGACAGGACCTTTCTACGAGCAGTACTTC | TRBJ2-7 | 17 | TRBV11-1 | TRBD1 | -
CASKQATNEKLFF | TGCGCCAGCAAACAAGCAACTAATGAAAAACTGTTTTTT | TRBJ1-4 | 13 | TRBV5-1 | - | -
CASSPGLAGGTDTQYF | TGTGCCAGTAGTCCCGGACTAGCGGGGGGGACAGATACGCAGTATTTT | TRBJ2-3 | 16 | TRBV19 | TRBD2 | -
CASPESTFMNTEAFF | TGTGCCAGCCCCGAGAGTACTTTCATGAACACTGAAGCTTTCTTT | TRBJ1-1 | 15 | TRBV2 | - | -
CASSQQTGGNSPLHF | TGTGCCAGCAGCCAACAAACAGGGGGTAATTCACCCCTCCACTTT | TRBJ1-6 | 15 | TRBV4-2 | TRBD1 | -
CASSLFSTLRTGGDEQFF | TGTGCCAGCAGCTTGTTTAGTACCCTGCGGACAGGGGGCGATGAGCAGTTCTTC | TRBJ2-1 | 18 | TRBV5-5 | TRBD1 | -
CASSLDTSRAAEAFF | TGCGCCAGCAGCTTGGATACCTCCAGGGCTGCTGAAGCTTTCTTT | TRBJ1-1 | 15 | TRBV5-1 | - | -
CASTWTGNTEAFF | TGTGCCAGCACCTGGACAGGGAACACTGAAGCTTTCTTT | TRBJ1-1 | 13 | TRBV6-6 | TRBD1 | -
CASSLAGGAYEQYF | TGTGCCAGCAGCTTAGCGGGGGGAGCCTACGAGCAGTACTTC | TRBJ2-7 | 14 | TRBV7-2 | - | -
CASSPDLYLRWDF | TGTGCCAGCTCACCCGACTTGTACTTACGATGGGACTTC | TRBJ2-7 | 13 | TRBV18 | - | -
CASSQVPSGFYEQYF | TGTGCCAGCTCACAGGTGCCTAGCGGTTTCTACGAGCAGTACTTC | TRBJ2-7 | 15 | TRBV18 | TRBD2 | -
CSAPLETQYF | TGCAGTGCTCCCCTAGAGACCCAGTACTTC | TRBJ2-5 | 10 | TRBV20-1 | - | -
CASSPLWSGQGEETQYF | TGCGCCAGCAGCCCGCTGTGGTCAGGACAGGGGGAAGAGACCCAGTACTTC | TRBJ2-5 | 17 | TRBV5-1 | TRBD1 | -
CASSLAGGETQYF | TGTGCCAGCAGCTTAGCAGGAGGGGAGACCCAGTACTTC | TRBJ2-5 | 13 | TRBV7-9 | - | -
CASSLGLTRGITGYTF | TGCGCCAGCAGCTTGGGGCTCACCAGGGGGATTACGGGCTACACCTTC | TRBJ1-2 | 16 | TRBV5-1 | TRBD1 | -
CASSHRSQPQHF | TGTGCCAGCAGCCACAGGAGCCAGCCCCAGCATTTT | TRBJ1-5 | 12 | TRBV6-5 | - | few
CASSATGQGAYEQYF | TGTGCCAGCAGCGCCACGGGACAGGGGGCTTACGAGCAGTACTTC | TRBJ2-7 | 15 | TRBV7-9 | TRBD1 | -
CASSLRGRGDTQYF | TGTGCCAGCAGCTTAAGGGGTCGCGGAGATACGCAGTATTTT | TRBJ2-3 | 14 | TRBV11-1 | - | -
CASSPGTADSSEAFF | TGTGCCAGCAGCCCTGGGACAGCGGATAGTTCTGAAGCTTTCTTT | TRBJ1-1 | 15 | TRBV11-2 | TRBD1 | -
CAWSVGTATDTQYF | TGTGCCTGGAGTGTAGGGACAGCTACAGATACGCAGTATTTT | TRBJ2-3 | 14 | TRBV30 | TRBD1 | -
CASSQETAGVGTEAFF | TGTGCCAGCAGCCAAGAAACGGCCGGGGTGGGCACTGAAGCTTTCTTT | TRBJ1-1 | 16 | TRBV4-2 | - | few
CASSLRQGDTQYF | TGTGCCAGCAGCTTGAGACAGGGAGATACGCAGTATTTT | TRBJ2-3 | 13 | TRBV7-2 | TRBD1 | -
CASSERQGNTGELFF | TGTGCCAGCAGTGAACGTCAGGGGAACACCGGGGAGCTGTTTTTT | TRBJ2-2 | 15 | TRBV25-1 | - | -
CASSSGGAGWGDTQYF | TGTGCCAGCAGCTCCGGTGGGGCGGGATGGGGAGATACGCAGTATTTT | TRBJ2-3 | 16 | TRBV5-8 | - | -
CASSLPGQGTGYTF | TGTGCCAGCAGCTTGCCGGGACAGGGCACGGGCTACACCTTC | TRBJ1-2 | 14 | TRBV7-2 | TRBD1 | -
CASSLSRTSRSTDTQYF | TGTGCCAGCAGTTTATCTCGGACAAGCCGAAGCACAGATACGCAGTATTTT | TRBJ2-3 | 17 | TRBV27 | - | -